Each of the 3 T cell receptor beta chains below was sequenced from the same sample in a study of memory CD4+ T cells and cytomegalovirus serostatus. Single viable CD3+CD4+CD8-CD45RO+ cells were sorted as the memory CD4+ T cells. Libraries were prepared by immunoSEQ multiplex PCR; TCRdb keeps only in-frame clonotypes and omits some of them. The sample shows over 65,000 clones, 70% to 80% of them seen only once. Sequencing used memory CD4+ T cells from blood. These receptor sequences come from an adult in good health and CMV-seropositive.

V gene TRBV28 combines with J gene TRBJ1-1; no firm D call. Germline-derived CDR1 and CDR2 are MDHEN and SYDVKM. The CDR3 sequence is 12 residues long. V gave up 7 bases and J gave up 4 bases, with 10 bases separating them. The CDR3 DNA follows: TGTGCCAGCAACCCGGTGGGCACTGAAGCTTTCTTT. Translated: CASNPVGTEAFF. The full variable domain, with the rest looked up from reference TRBV28 and TRBJ1-1, is DVKVTQSSRYLVKRTGEKVFLECVQDMDHENMFWYRQDPGLGLRLIYFSYDVKMKEKGDIPEGYSVSREKKERFSLILESASTNQTSMYLCASNPVGTEAFFGQGTRLTVV.

The chain couples TRBV29-1 to TRBJ2-7; no clear D gene. V gave up 1 base and J gave up 0 bases, with 7 bases separating them. Germline CDR1 and CDR2: SQVTM and ANQGSEA. The CDR3 has 13 amino acids. The CDR3 region has the DNA TGCAGCGTTGAAGTGCACAGCTCCTACGAGCAGTACTTC. Its translation is CSVEVHSSYEQYF.

The chain uses TRBV27 and TRBJ2-7; TRBD2 is a possible D gene (5 bases). Trimming removed 5 bases from V and 0 bases from J, with 14 bases in between. Germline V gives CDR1 MNHEY, CDR2 SMNVEV (reference sequence). The CDR3 has 15 amino acids. In DNA form, the CDR3 reads TGTGCCAGCAGTGAAGATTTAGCGCTCTCCTACGAGCAGTACTTC. It translates to CASSEDLALSYEQYF.